The rows below give T cell receptor beta chains drawn from one sample of a study of blood T cell repertoires in COVID-19. Data came from immunoSEQ multiplex PCR; TCRdb stores just in-frame clones and leaves some out. Here the sample spans about 55,000 clones, approximately 80% being singletons. The material sequenced was peripheral blood. The source of these receptors is a human donor in a cohort sampled during active or convalescent COVID-19. Both conserved end residues are part of each CDR3. D genes are given only for firm matches. Size tells how often a clone was seen (once, few, many) or the class of an expanded clone, and some rows leave it out.

len,j_gene,d_gene,v_gene,abundance,CDR3aa,CDR3nt
15,TRBJ1-2,.,TRBV28,.,CASSSNRVPNYGYTF,TGTGCCAGCAGTTCCAACAGGGTGCCAAACTATGGCTACACCTTC
15,TRBJ2-3,TRBD2,TRBV7-2,.,CASTAGAGGVDTQYF,TGTGCCAGCACCGCGGGAGCGGGGGGGGTGGATACGCAGTATTTT
12,TRBJ2-7,TRBD1,TRBV29-1,.,CSVVGQFYEQYF,TGCAGCGTCGTGGGACAGTTCTACGAGCAGTACTTC
13,TRBJ2-1,.,TRBV3-1/TRBV3-2,once,CASSQDLPRNQFF,TGTGCCAGCAGCCAAGATCTGCCTAGGAATCAGTTCTTC
13,TRBJ2-3,.,TRBV11-3,.,CASSLGPGDTQYF,TGTGCCAGCAGCTTGGGCCCGGGGGATACGCAGTATTTT
17,TRBJ2-2,TRBD2,TRBV11-2,few,CASSLNVLAGTTGELFF,TGTGCCAGCAGCTTAAATGTTCTAGCGGGGACTACCGGGGAGCTGTTTTTT
16,TRBJ2-1,TRBD2,TRBV27,.,CASGRPLAGAHGEQFF,TGTGCCAGCGGACGGCCCCTAGCGGGGGCGCACGGTGAGCAGTTCTTC
15,TRBJ2-7,TRBD1,TRBV19,.,CASSRGQGSSYEQYF,TGTGCCAGTAGTAGAGGACAGGGGTCTTCCTACGAGCAGTACTTC
14,TRBJ1-1,TRBD1,TRBV19,.,CASSLTGVNTEAFF,TGTGCCAGTAGCCTGACAGGGGTGAACACTGAAGCTTTCTTT
13,TRBJ2-5,.,TRBV7-9,.,CASSLGQEETQYF,TGTGCCAGCAGCTTAGGACAGGAAGAGACCCAGTACTTC
12,TRBJ2-3,TRBD2,TRBV25-1,.,CASSEGEGTQYF,TGTGCCAGCAGTGAAGGGGAGGGTACGCAGTATTTT
14,TRBJ2-2,TRBD2,TRBV6-5,once,CASRISGGPGELFF,TGTGCCAGCAGGATTAGCGGGGGTCCCGGGGAGCTGTTTTTT
13,TRBJ1-2,.,TRBV19,.,CASKESQGYGYTF,TGTGCCAGTAAAGAGTCCCAGGGCTATGGCTACACCTTC
17,TRBJ2-5,.,TRBV7-3,.,CASSPLGRGAGQETQYF,TGTGCCAGCAGCCCATTGGGACGGGGGGCAGGGCAAGAGACCCAGTACTTC
14,TRBJ1-1,.,TRBV6-4,.,CASSDSPGNTEAFF,TGTGCCAGCAGTGACTCCCCGGGGAACACTGAAGCTTTCTTT
13,TRBJ1-1,.,TRBV7-9,.,CASSFGDWTEAFF,TGTGCCAGCAGCTTCGGGGATTGGACTGAAGCTTTCTTT
15,TRBJ2-2,TRBD1,TRBV18,.,CASSPRQGDTGELFF,TGTGCCAGCTCACCACGACAGGGCGACACCGGGGAGCTGTTTTTT
16,TRBJ2-1,TRBD2,TRBV6-2/TRBV6-3,.,CASSFGLAGGRSEQFF,TGTGCCAGCAGTTTCGGACTAGCGGGGGGGCGGAGTGAGCAGTTCTTC